This is a list of T cell receptor beta chains from one sample in a study of PD-1 blockade in classical Hodgkin lymphoma. Assay used: immunoSEQ multiplex PCR; TCRdb lists only in-frame clones, some missing. The repertoire holds more than 35,000 clones, 76% seen once, with less than 20% in the top ten. The source was peripheral blood mononuclear cells (PBMCs), collected before the second cycle of nivolumab. The receptors were gathered from a human donor with classical Hodgkin lymphoma. The CDR3 runs from the conserved cysteine through the conserved F or W. The order of the fields is D gene, J gene, clone size, V gene, CDR3 protein, CDR3 DNA. A D gene is named only where the DNA matches it firmly. Clone sizes are given selectively: once, few, many, or a class where the clone is expanded.

.	TRBJ1-4	.	TRBV5-1	CASRGGTNEKLFF	TGCGCCAGCAGAGGGGGAACTAATGAAAAACTGTTTTTT
.	TRBJ2-3	.	TRBV19	CASSSLGGGADTQYF	TGTGCCAGTAGTAGCCTAGGTGGGGGCGCAGATACGCAGTATTTT
TRBD2	TRBJ2-1	.	TRBV5-1	CASSWTSGGASYNEQFF	TGCGCCAGCAGCTGGACTAGCGGGGGGGCATCCTACAATGAGCAGTTCTTC
.	TRBJ1-2	.	TRBV18	CASSPDTNYGYTF	TGTGCCAGCTCACCCGACACCAACTATGGCTACACCTTC
.	TRBJ2-1	medium-sized	TRBV7-6	CASSPAGSLYNEQFF	TGTGCCAGCAGCCCCGCAGGGAGCCTTTACAATGAGCAGTTCTTC
TRBD1	TRBJ1-3	.	TRBV9	CASSAQGQDFGNTIYF	TGTGCCAGCAGCGCTCAGGGACAGGACTTTGGAAACACCATATATTTT
TRBD2	TRBJ2-7	.	TRBV30	CAWSVRRLAGSYEQYF	TGTGCCTGGAGTGTACGGAGACTAGCGGGTTCCTACGAGCAGTACTTC
TRBD1	TRBJ1-1	.	TRBV19	CASSIVRTGRTEAFF	TGTGCCAGTAGTATAGTTCGGACAGGGCGCACTGAAGCTTTCTTT
.	TRBJ2-7	once	TRBV25-1	CATQQEYEQYF	TGTGCCACCCAGCAGGAGTACGAGCAGTACTTC
.	TRBJ1-1	.	TRBV6-6	CASSYGDREAFF	TGTGCCAGCAGTTATGGAGACAGGGAAGCTTTCTTT
.	TRBJ2-1	few	TRBV5-6	CASSPGTHDLNEQFF	TGTGCCAGCAGCCCCGGGACTCACGACCTGAATGAGCAGTTCTTC
TRBD1	TRBJ2-1	.	TRBV9	CASSVGTGKNEQFF	TGTGCCAGCAGCGTGGGGACAGGGAAGAATGAGCAGTTCTTC
.	TRBJ2-3	.	TRBV7-3	CASSPGTVYTDTQYF	TGTGCCAGCAGCCCAGGCACGGTCTACACTGATACGCAGTATTTT
.	TRBJ2-3	.	TRBV9	CASSVAPNTDTQYF	TGTGCCAGCAGCGTAGCCCCCAACACAGATACGCAGTATTTT